One and the same sample provided the 22 T cell receptor beta chains below, sequenced in a study of blood T cell repertoires in COVID-19. TCRdb keeps only in-frame clones here, not all; method: immunoSEQ multiplex PCR. The data show approximately 150,000 clones, over 75% seen once. Material: peripheral blood. The origin of the receptors is a woman aged 60 to 75 with active COVID-19.

This chain links TRBV7-8 with TRBJ2-7, with D tentatively TRBD1 (5 bases). CDR1 and CDR2 from the germline V gene are SGHVS and FQNEAQ. This CDR3 spans 14 amino acids. With 3 bases removed from V and 4 bases from J, the gap between germline ends came to 13 bases. The CDR3 spells CASSLGHRSYEQYF. In DNA, the CDR3 is TGTGCCAGCAGCTTGGGCCACAGGTCATACGAGCAGTACTTC.

J is TRBJ1-2 and V is TRBV28; D is ambiguous. Germline CDR1 reads MDHEN; CDR2 reads SYDVKM. CDR3 length: 14 residues. V lost 8 bases and J 11 bases, leaving 24 bases between the germline ends. CDR3 in DNA: TGTGCCAGCTGTTCCGCAGCGGCGAGAGGGTATTACACCTTC. Translated: CASCSAAARGYYTF.

In DNA, the CDR3 is TGTGCCAGTATGGCCCCTGGGCATATCGGGGAGCTGTTTTTT. This sequence encodes CASMAPGHIGELFF. The chain combines TRBV19 with TRBJ2-2; D not certain. The CDR3 runs to 14 residues. V lost 7 bases and J lost 7, with 16 bases in between. Germline-derived CDR1 and CDR2 are LNHDA and SQIVND (reference sequence).

This rearrangement joins TRBV3-1 (or the pseudogene TRBV3-2) to TRBJ2-7, with TRBD2 matching over 7 bases. CDR3 size: 15 residues. V lost 4 bases, J lost 0 bases, and 6 bases stayed unmatched. CDR1 is LGHDT, CDR2 YNNKEL, per germline (reference sequence). CDR3 bases: TGTGCCAGCAGCCTAAGCGGGGCCTCCTCCTACGAGCAGTACTTC. Its translation is CASSLSGASSYEQYF.

V and J are TRBV5-6 and TRBJ1-1; a weak D match, TRBD1 (6 bases). This CDR3 contains 14 residues. Trimming removed 4 bases from V and 1 base from J, with 11 bases in between. Germline V CDR1 and CDR2: SGHDT, YYEEEE. The CDR3, as DNA: TGTGCCAGCAGCCGGGGACACCAGAACACTGAAGCTTTCTTT. Translated: CASSRGHQNTEAFF.

The chain couples TRBV28 to TRBJ1-5; 7 nucleotides match TRBD1. Germline V gene lookup returns CDR1 MDHEN and CDR2 SYDVKM. This CDR3 spans 17 amino acids. With V trimmed by 6 bases and J by 4 bases, 15 bases remained unmatched. The CDR3 reads CASSSPYIRGPNQPQHF. Here the CDR3 DNA reads TGTGCCAGCAGCTCCCCCTACATTAGGGGGCCTAATCAGCCCCAGCATTTT.

This chain joins TRBV7-2 and TRBJ2-4; D uncertain. With 4 bases removed from V and 0 bases from J, the gap between germline ends came to 16 bases. This CDR3 comprises 17 residues. Looked up from germline, CDR1 is SGHTA and CDR2 is FQGNSA. The CDR3 DNA follows: TGTGCCAGCAGCTATTATGGTGTAGCCCTAGCCAAAAACATTCAGTACTTC. Its protein is CASSYYGVALAKNIQYF.

The CDR3 DNA is TGTGCCAGCAGCCCTCGGACAGCTAACTATGGCTACACCTTC. Translated: CASSPRTANYGYTF. The V and J genes are TRBV3-1 (or the pseudogene TRBV3-2) and TRBJ1-2; a possible D gene is TRBD1 (6 bases). Trimming took off 4 bases at V and 0 bases at J, with 9 bases between the two ends. Per the germline V gene, CDR1 is LGHDT and CDR2 is YNNKEL (reference sequence). The CDR3 contains 14 residues.

CDR3 sequence: CASRAPTVKTQYF. CDR3 DNA: TGTGCCAGCAGGGCCCCGACAGTAAAGACCCAGTACTTC. J is TRBJ2-5 and V is TRBV7-2; D might be TRBD1 (5 bases). This CDR3 has 13 amino acids. V was clipped by 6 bases and J by 6 bases, with 14 bases between them. Germline CDR1 SGHTA, CDR2 FQGNSA.

The chain links TRBV6-5 to TRBJ2-7; TRBD1 aligns across 9 bases. The germline CDR1 and CDR2 sequences are MNHEY and SVGAGI. CDR3 size: 15 residues. Unmatched junction bases numbered 5, after V lost 2 bases and J lost 3 bases. This CDR3 reads CASSYRTTGGYEQYF. In DNA form, the CDR3 reads TGTGCCAGCAGTTACCGGACGACAGGGGGCTACGAGCAGTACTTC.

V usage is TRBV7-8 and J usage is TRBJ2-7; D remains unclear. V was clipped by 3 bases and J by 0 bases, with 6 bases between them. Per the germline V gene, CDR1 is SGHVS and CDR2 is FQNEAQ. The CDR3 covers 13 residues. CDR3 in DNA: TGTGCCAGCAGCTTCCCGAGCTCCTACGAGCAGTACTTC. This codes for CASSFPSSYEQYF.

A remark on this clone: Other DNA sequences of this sample code for an identical CDR3. The CDR3 nucleotides are TGTGCCAGCAGTTTATCTGCTGAAGCTTTCTTT. Protein sequence: CASSLSAEAFF. The rearrangement joins TRBV28 to TRBJ1-1; D remains ambiguous. V was trimmed by 1 base and J by 6 bases, leaving 3 bases between them. The length of the CDR3 is 11 residues. CDR1 and CDR2 from the germline V gene are MDHEN and SYDVKM.

The genes are TRBV2 and TRBJ2-2; D perhaps matches TRBD1 (6 bases). CDR3 length equals 14 residues. V was cut by 11 bases and J by 1 base, with 14 bases left in between. Looked up from germline, CDR1 is SNHLY and CDR2 is FYNNEI. As DNA, the CDR3 is TGTGCCGGTTCCGAGGGGGTGAACACCGGGGAGCTGTTTTTT. Protein product: CAGSEGVNTGELFF.

V and J are TRBV9 and TRBJ2-7, with D possibly being TRBD1 (5 bases). The V and J ends lost 0 bases and 6 bases respectively, with 19 bases between them. CDR3 length equals 16 residues. CDR1 is SGDLS, CDR2 YYNGEE, per germline. As DNA, the CDR3 is TGTGCCAGCAGCGTAGCCCCAGACAGCCGACCTGGCGAGCAGTACTTC. Protein product: CASSVAPDSRPGEQYF.

The chain has TRBV30 and TRBJ2-5; maybe TRBD1 (5 bases). The V gene lost 3 bases and the J gene lost 1 base, with 15 bases spanning the gap. The length of the CDR3 is 15 residues. Per the germline V gene, CDR1 is GTSNPN and CDR2 is SVGIG (reference sequence). CDR3 DNA sequence: TGTGCCTGGAGCAGGCAGGGCGTTGGCCAAGAGACCCAGTACTTC. This gives the protein CAWSRQGVGQETQYF.

The chain carries TRBV7-3 and TRBJ2-3; TRBD2 might be the D (7 bases). V dropped 5 bases and J dropped 1 base, with 16 bases sitting between them. Germline V gene sequence: CDR1 SGHTA, CDR2 FQGTGA. The CDR3 totals 16 residues. The CDR3 loop reads CASSKGGYRGTDTQYF. The CDR3 DNA follows: TGTGCCAGCAGCAAGGGGGGGTACAGGGGCACAGATACGCAGTATTTT.

The V gene is TRBV2, the J gene TRBJ2-7; weak D call: TRBD2 (5 bases). Trimming took off 4 bases at V and 3 bases at J, with 22 bases between the two ends. CDR3 length: 17 residues. Germline V gives CDR1 SNHLY, CDR2 FYNNEI. The CDR3 DNA sequence: TGTGCCAGCAGTGCCTCCCTGATGAGCGGCCGCTACTACGAGCAGTACTTC. Its translation is CASSASLMSGRYYEQYF.

This rearrangement joins TRBV7-2 to TRBJ2-5, with 9 bases identical to TRBD1. Unmatched junction bases numbered 6, after V lost 2 bases and J lost 5 bases. Looked up from germline, CDR1 is SGHTA and CDR2 is FQGNSA. This CDR3 region has 15 residues. The CDR3 loop reads CASSLPQGAWETQYF. The DNA of the CDR3 is TGTGCCAGCAGCTTACCACAGGGGGCATGGGAGACCCAGTACTTC.

This clone was picked up a small number of times. The CDR3, as DNA: TGTGCCAGTAGTATAGATGTTCTAGCGGGAGCAGAGACCCAGTACTTC. Translated: CASSIDVLAGAETQYF. The J gene is TRBJ2-5, the V gene TRBV19, with TRBD2 matching over 10 bases. Germline trimming cut 0 bases from V and 4 bases from J; bases unmatched to any gene: 5. The CDR3 sequence is 16 residues long. Germline V gene data show CDR1 as LNHDA and CDR2 as SQIVND (reference sequence).

This clone has only one observation. The V and J genes are TRBV28 and TRBJ2-1; 11 nucleotides match TRBD1. Trimming cost V 5 bases and J 0 bases; bases outside gene matches: 12. In germline, CDR1 is MDHEN, CDR2 SYDVKM. The CDR3 spans 19 residues. The DNA for the CDR3 is TGTGCCAGCAGTAAAAAATCGTACGGGACAGGGGGCTCCTACAATGAGCAGTTCTTC. Its translation: CASSKKSYGTGGSYNEQFF.

The chain employs TRBV5-6 and TRBJ1-1; TRBD1 aligns across 9 bases. The CDR3 runs to 15 residues. Trimming at V came to 4 bases and at J to 4 bases, leaving 8 bases not matched to a gene. Germline V lookup: CDR1 SGHDT, CDR2 YYEEEE. CDR3 DNA: TGTGCCAGCAGCCCGGGGGGACAGGGCCTCACTGAAGCTTTCTTT. Amino acid sequence: CASSPGGQGLTEAFF.

The table lists this clone with a few counts. The genes are TRBV2 and TRBJ2-1; 9 bases are shared with TRBD1. Trimming at V came to 6 bases and at J to 1 base, leaving 4 bases not matched to a gene. CDR1 is SNHLY and CDR2 is FYNNEI in the germline V gene. This CDR3 is built from 15 residues. This CDR3 reads CASSEDRGSYNEQFF. The CDR3 DNA sequence: TGTGCCAGCAGCGAGGACAGGGGATCCTACAATGAGCAGTTCTTC.